Listed below are T cell receptor beta chains from one sample, sequenced in a study of Ad26.COV2.S vaccination and SARS-CoV-2 variants. Libraries were prepared by immunoSEQ multiplex PCR; TCRdb keeps only in-frame clonotypes and omits some of them. The sample contains about 350,000 clones, about 87% of which appear only once. The material was peripheral blood, obtained in a trial of Ad26.COV2.S vaccine versus placebo. The receptors stem from a person aged 18-65 years who received the Ad26.COV2.S COVID-19 vaccine or a placebo. The CDR3 runs from the conserved cysteine through the conserved F or W. A D gene is named only where the DNA matches it firmly. Not all rows give a size; the values are once, few, many and, for expanded clones, a class.

v_call	clone_size	j_call	d_call	cdr3_aa	cdr3_nt
TRBV28	-	TRBJ2-3	TRBD2	CATHSGSLLQDTQYF	TGTGCCACACATAGCGGGAGCCTCCTACAGGATACGCAGTATTTT
TRBV19	-	TRBJ1-1	-	CASSNRRSGSFSMNTEAFF	TGTGCCAGTAGCAATCGACGATCCGGGAGCTTTAGCATGAACACTGAAGCTTTCTTT
TRBV7-9	once	TRBJ2-7	-	CASSLGAYEQYF	TGTGCCAGCAGCTTAGGAGCTTACGAGCAGTACTTC
TRBV7-6	few	TRBJ2-2	-	CASSLDSPGELFF	TGTGCCAGCAGCTTGGATTCTCCCGGGGAGCTGTTTTTT
TRBV10-3	-	TRBJ2-1	TRBD2	CAISGRVSGGANEQFF	TGTGCCATCAGTGGGCGGGTCAGCGGGGGGGCGAATGAGCAGTTCTTC
TRBV27	-	TRBJ1-2	-	CASSFRGVTNYGYTF	TGTGCCAGCAGTTTCAGGGGCGTCACTAACTATGGCTACACCTTC
TRBV7-2	-	TRBJ2-1	-	CASSTTLGLNEQFF	TGTGCCAGCAGCACTACCTTGGGTCTCAATGAGCAGTTCTTC
TRBV24-1	-	TRBJ2-3	TRBD1	CATSDVGLGAGGTQYF	TGTGCCACCAGTGACGTTGGCTTAGGGGCAGGGGGTACGCAGTATTTT
TRBV6-6	-	TRBJ1-2	-	CASSYHDRYYGYTF	TGTGCCAGCAGTTACCACGACAGGTACTATGGCTACACCTTC
TRBV7-3	few	TRBJ2-7	-	CASSSQGYEQYF	TGTGCCAGCAGCTCTCAGGGCTACGAGCAGTACTTC
TRBV9	-	TRBJ1-1	TRBD1	CASSVRTGRNTEAFF	TGTGCCAGCAGCGTAAGGACAGGGCGGAACACTGAAGCTTTCTTT
TRBV27	-	TRBJ1-5	TRBD1	CASSPRPGQVYQPQHF	TGTGCCAGCAGTCCCCGCCCGGGACAGGTTTATCAGCCCCAGCATTTT
TRBV30	-	TRBJ1-1	TRBD1	CAWTPGQGSTEAFF	TGTGCCTGGACCCCGGGACAGGGAAGCACTGAAGCTTTCTTT
TRBV7-2	-	TRBJ2-5	TRBD2	CASSLGLAGGTSPETQYF	TGTGCCAGCAGCTTAGGACTAGCGGGGGGGACTTCGCCGGAGACCCAGTACTTC
TRBV2	-	TRBJ2-3	TRBD2	CASSGLTSGMRTDTQYF	TGTGCCAGCAGTGGATTGACTAGCGGGATGCGAACAGATACGCAGTATTTT
TRBV2	-	TRBJ1-6	-	CASSRDQSLVSPLHF	TGTGCCAGCAGCCGAGACCAGTCCTTGGTCTCACCCCTCCACTTT
TRBV7-6	-	TRBJ1-6	-	CASSAQTPGEPNSPLHF	TGTGCCAGCAGCGCCCAAACCCCGGGGGAACCCAATTCACCCCTCCACTTT
TRBV6-6	-	TRBJ2-7	-	CASRSSYEQYF	TGTGCCAGCAGGTCCAGCTACGAGCAGTACTTC
TRBV4-3	-	TRBJ2-6	-	CASSQDRGSGANVLTF	TGCGCCAGCAGCCAAGATAGAGGTTCTGGGGCCAACGTCCTGACTTTC
TRBV19	few	TRBJ1-3	-	CASSHRGNTIYF	TGTGCCAGTAGCCACAGGGGAAACACCATATATTTT
TRBV9	-	TRBJ2-7	-	CASSVDNTYEQYF	TGTGCCAGCAGCGTCGACAACACCTACGAGCAGTACTTC
TRBV4-3	once	TRBJ2-1	-	CASSQDRLAGNEQFF	TGCGCCAGCAGCCAAGATAGGCTAGCCGGCAATGAGCAGTTCTTC
TRBV7-3	few	TRBJ1-2	-	CASSLNPHADGYTF	TGTGCCAGCAGCTTAAATCCACACGCCGATGGCTACACCTTC
TRBV3-1/TRBV3-2	-	TRBJ2-1	-	CASSPDSSYNEQFF	TGTGCCAGCAGCCCGGACAGCTCCTACAATGAGCAGTTCTTC
TRBV30	-	TRBJ1-5	-	CAWGKQGEAGQPQHF	TGTGCCTGGGGTAAACAGGGAGAGGCAGGTCAGCCCCAGCATTTT
TRBV7-3	-	TRBJ2-1	TRBD1	CASSLRDRYNEQFF	TGTGCCAGCAGCTTACGGGACAGATACAATGAGCAGTTCTTC
TRBV7-2	-	TRBJ2-1	-	CASSSYRADNEQFF	TGTGCCAGCAGCTCTTACCGGGCCGACAATGAGCAGTTCTTC